A selection of T cell receptor beta chains follows, all from one sample in a study of PD-L1 blockade in urothelial cancer. The protocol was immunoSEQ multiplex PCR, while the TCRdb copy is restricted to in-frame clones and leaves out a portion. Of about 76,000 clones in the sample, under 95% were seen once. The sequences come from PBMCs, collected around atezolizumab (anti-PD-L1) treatment. The receptors here all came from a woman older than 75 with urothelial cancer. Both conserved end residues are part of each CDR3. The D gene is left open where the match is weak. Rows give clone size only sometimes, using once, few, many, or a class for an expanded clone.

>TRBD1|.|TRBJ1-2|TRBV5-6
CASSWNYRDRGFSYGYTF
TGTGCCAGCAGCTGGAATTACCGGGACAGGGGATTCTCCTATGGCTACACCTTC
>TRBD2|.|TRBJ2-1|TRBV11-2
CASSRYRLAGVNEQFF
TGTGCCAGCAGCCGATACCGACTAGCGGGAGTTAATGAGCAGTTCTTC
>.|.|TRBJ2-1|TRBV4-1
CASSQGTSVRYDNEQFF
TGCGCCAGCAGCCAAGGGACTTCCGTCCGCTACGACAATGAGCAGTTCTTC
>TRBD1|.|TRBJ1-5|TRBV6-1
CAGGFGTGGDQPQHF
TGTGCCGGAGGGTTCGGGACAGGGGGTGATCAGCCCCAGCATTTT
>.|.|TRBJ1-3|TRBV30
CASSRGSIGNTIYF
TGTGCCTCTTCTAGGGGATCCATTGGAAACACCATATATTTT
>.|.|TRBJ2-1|TRBV25-1
CASSRIGDEQFF
TGTGCCAGCAGTAGAATAGGGGATGAGCAGTTCTTC
>.|.|TRBJ2-6|TRBV9
CASSVGGVLSGANVLTF
TGTGCCAGCAGCGTAGGGGGGGTTCTAAGTGGGGCCAACGTCCTGACTTTC
>TRBD1|.|TRBJ2-7|TRBV30
CAWSTGTAMTRGQYF
TGTGCCTGGAGTACCGGGACAGCAATGACGAGAGGGCAGTACTTC
>.|few|TRBJ2-2|TRBV19
CASRQGLTGELFF
TGTGCCAGTAGGCAGGGTCTCACCGGGGAGCTGTTTTTT
>TRBD2|.|TRBJ2-7|TRBV5-4
CASSAGADHEQYF
TGTGCCAGCAGCGCGGGAGCGGACCACGAGCAGTACTTC
>.|.|TRBJ1-5|TRBV15
CATSREGGGLSNQPQHF
TGTGCCACCAGCAGAGAGGGGGGGGGCCTTAGCAATCAGCCCCAGCATTTT
>.|.|TRBJ2-7|TRBV5-1
CASSLDSFREQYF
TGCGCCAGCAGCTTGGATAGCTTCCGCGAGCAGTACTTC
>.|.|TRBJ2-3|TRBV11-1
CASSPKVGVLTDTQYF
TGTGCCAGCAGCCCCAAAGTCGGGGTATTGACAGATACGCAGTATTTT
>.|.|TRBJ2-5|TRBV29-1
CSGTGQNQETQYF
TGCAGCGGGACGGGACAAAACCAAGAGACCCAGTACTTC
>TRBD1|.|TRBJ1-2|TRBV27
CASSDPGTGVYGYTF
TGTGCCAGCAGTGACCCCGGGACAGGGGTCTATGGCTACACCTTC
>.|.|TRBJ1-5|TRBV7-9
CASSLGDNDQPQHF
TGTGCCAGCAGCTTAGGTGACAACGATCAGCCCCAGCATTTT
>.|once|TRBJ1-4|TRBV12-5
CASGSLQTTNEKLFF
TGTGCTAGTGGATCGTTACAGACAACTAATGAAAAACTGTTTTTT
>.|.|TRBJ2-1|TRBV18
CASSPQGSPYNEQFF
TGTGCCAGCTCACCCCAGGGGTCCCCTTACAATGAGCAGTTCTTC
>.|.|TRBJ2-7|TRBV11-2
CASSYVARDYEQYF
TGTGCCAGCAGCTACGTAGCGAGAGACTACGAGCAGTACTTC
>TRBD1|.|TRBJ1-1|TRBV28
CASSLPNRGTGDRTRGTEAFF
TGTGCCAGCAGTTTACCCAATCGTGGGACAGGGGACCGTACACGGGGGACTGAAGCTTTCTTT
>.|.|TRBJ2-1|TRBV21-1
CASSKGHGRVNEQFF
TGTGCCAGCAGCAAAGGCCACGGCAGGGTCAATGAGCAGTTCTTC
>.|.|TRBJ2-7|TRBV25-1
CATLGTPSNEQYF
TGTGCCACCTTGGGGACACCCAGTAACGAGCAGTACTTC
>.|few|TRBJ1-2|TRBV6-1
CASSEMTGNYGYTF
TGTGCCAGCAGTGAAATGACGGGGAACTATGGCTACACCTTC
>TRBD2|once|TRBJ2-7|TRBV2
CASSGGTSGRYDEQYF
TGTGCCAGCAGTGGGGGGACTAGCGGGAGGTACGACGAGCAGTACTTC
>TRBD2|few|TRBJ2-2|TRBV11-2
CASSRLAGLAGELFF
TGTGCCAGCAGCAGACTAGCGGGATTGGCCGGGGAGCTGTTTTTT
>.|.|TRBJ1-2|TRBV5-6
CASSPRQVLSNGYTF
TGTGCCAGCAGCCCTCGGCAGGTACTCTCTAACGGCTACACCTTC
>TRBD2|.|TRBJ2-3|TRBV6-4
CASSDRGLAGGPSDTQYF
TGTGCCAGCAGTGACCGGGGACTAGCGGGAGGCCCCTCAGATACGCAGTATTTT
>.|once|TRBJ1-1|TRBV18
CASSPAQGNTEAFF
TGTGCCAGCTCACCAGCACAGGGGAACACTGAAGCTTTCTTT
>TRBD1|.|TRBJ1-5|TRBV19
CASSEKTGVPNQPQHF
TGTGCCAGTAGTGAGAAAACAGGGGTACCCAATCAGCCCCAGCATTTT
>.|.|TRBJ2-5|TRBV7-9
CASSRRELQGETQYF
TGTGCCAGCAGCAGACGGGAGTTACAGGGGGAGACCCAGTACTTC
>.|.|TRBJ2-3|TRBV23-1
CASSQRGFYTDTQYF
TGCGCCAGCAGCCAAAGGGGTTTTTACACAGATACGCAGTATTTT
>.|.|TRBJ2-4|TRBV5-6
CASSLNGAKNIQYF
TGTGCCAGCAGCTTGAACGGAGCCAAAAACATTCAGTACTTC
>TRBD2|.|TRBJ2-1|TRBV19
CASSIMNRGVGSYNEQFF
TGTGCCAGTAGTATAATGAATCGGGGGGTAGGGTCCTACAATGAGCAGTTCTTC
>TRBD2|.|TRBJ2-7|TRBV11-2
CASSVSGIPYEQYF
TGTGCCAGCAGCGTTAGCGGGATCCCCTACGAGCAGTACTTC
>TRBD2|.|TRBJ2-5|TRBV11-1
CASSRWAGRGSQETQYF
TGTGCCAGCAGCAGATGGGCCGGGAGGGGTTCCCAAGAGACCCAGTACTTC
>.|.|TRBJ1-2|TRBV11-2
CASSLDGYGYTF
TGTGCCAGCAGCTTAGACGGCTATGGCTACACCTTC
>TRBD1|.|TRBJ1-3|TRBV6-1
CASSGGTGGNTIYF
TGTGCCAGCAGTGGAGGGACAGGTGGAAACACCATATATTTT
>.|.|TRBJ1-3|TRBV12-2
CASRLLGGDVGNTIYF
TGTGCAAGTCGCTTATTAGGCGGGGATGTTGGAAACACCATATATTTT
>TRBD2|.|TRBJ2-1|TRBV6-6
CASTGTSVEQFF
TGTGCCAGTACCGGGACTAGCGTTGAGCAGTTCTTC
>TRBD1|once|TRBJ2-5|TRBV30
CAYRDSLFQETQYF
TGTGCCTACCGGGACAGCCTATTCCAAGAGACCCAGTACTTC
>.|.|TRBJ1-4|TRBV27
CASSFRRTAEKLFF
TGTGCCAGCAGTTTTAGACGGACAGCTGAAAAACTGTTTTTT
>.|.|TRBJ2-1|TRBV5-6
CASSLEGRYYNEQFF
TGTGCCAGCAGCTTGGAGGGGCGGTACTACAATGAGCAGTTCTTC
>.|.|TRBJ1-1|TRBV28
CASREGGGHTEAFF
TGTGCCAGCAGGGAAGGGGGGGGGCACACTGAAGCTTTCTTT
>TRBD1|.|TRBJ2-1|TRBV19
CASSARDRGNEQFF
TGTGCCAGTAGTGCCCGGGACAGGGGCAATGAGCAGTTCTTC
>.|.|TRBJ2-3|TRBV2
CASRRSPADTQYF
TGTGCCAGCAGAAGATCCCCGGCAGATACGCAGTATTTT
>.|.|TRBJ2-2|TRBV7-8
CASSLRRGGELFF
TGTGCCAGCAGCCTCCGAAGGGGCGGGGAGCTGTTTTTT
>TRBD1|.|TRBJ2-7|TRBV30
CAWSMRTGIMGEQYF
TGTGCCTGGAGTATGCGGACAGGGATCATGGGCGAGCAGTACTTC
>.|.|TRBJ1-3|TRBV5-6
CASSRVVGGGTYDF
.
>.|.|TRBJ2-7|TRBV7-9
CASSPPPGMYEQYF
TGTGCCAGCAGCCCCCCCCCAGGGATGTACGAGCAGTACTTC
>TRBD1|.|TRBJ2-1|TRBV10-3
CAISDTRTGGWNEQFF
TGTGCCATCAGTGACACAAGGACAGGGGGCTGGAATGAGCAGTTCTTC
>TRBD2|.|TRBJ2-1|TRBV7-9
CASSPTGTSGNEQFF
TGTGCCAGCAGCCCAACCGGGACTAGCGGGAATGAGCAGTTCTTC
>.|.|TRBJ2-4|TRBV21-1
CASSKPQGKKAKNIQYF
TGTGCCAGCAGCAAACCCCAGGGGAAGAAGGCCAAAAACATTCAGTACTTC
>.|.|TRBJ2-7|TRBV11-2
CASSLNRFSYEQYF
TGTGCCAGCAGCTTAAACAGGTTCTCCTACGAGCAGTACTTC
>.|.|TRBJ2-7|TRBV7-9
CASSEGGGTYEQYF
TGTGCCAGCAGTGAGGGGGGGGGTACCTACGAGCAGTACTTC
>TRBD1|.|TRBJ2-1|TRBV7-9
CASSSDRGTGGNEQFF
TGTGCCAGCAGCTCGGACAGGGGAACGGGAGGCAATGAGCAGTTCTTC
>.|.|TRBJ2-2|TRBV20-1
CSAPRTGELFF
TGCAGTGCCCCCAGGACCGGGGAGCTGTTTTTT
>TRBD2|.|TRBJ2-1|TRBV19
CASSTASGNEQFF
TGTGCCAGTAGTACCGCTAGCGGCAATGAGCAGTTCTTC
>TRBD1|few|TRBJ1-1|TRBV6-6
CASTKTGATEAFF
TGTGCCAGCACTAAGACAGGGGCCACTGAAGCTTTCTTT
>TRBD2|medium-sized|TRBJ2-2|TRBV13
CASSDVGRAGELFF
TGTGCCAGCAGCGATGTAGGGAGGGCCGGGGAGCTGTTTTTT